The 17 T cell receptor beta chains listed next were all sequenced from one sample in a study of spatial heterogeneity in lung cancer. TCRdb processed the 5' RACE reads anew with MiXCR; each CDR3 protein has one entry. Counted here are some 54,000 distinct CDR3 sequences, about 7.4% occurring once; the ten biggest clones make up less than 45%. As to time point: blood at routine non-recurrence follow-up after resection. Whole RNA, which was extracted from tumor, nontumor lung tissue or frozen PBMC, was sequenced without any cell sorting. Sample: PBMCs, taken at follow-up. The receptor set was obtained from a female donor with early-stage non-small cell lung cancer.

In its sample, this clonotype was seen many times. This chain links TRBV3-1 with TRBJ2-1; 12 bases agree with TRBD2. V was pared by 0 bases and J by 3 bases, with 3 bases of the junction left unmatched. Germline CDR1 and CDR2: LGHDT and YNNKEL (reference sequence). CDR3 size: 17 residues. This CDR3 reads CASSQELTSGGYNEQFF. CDR3 sequence (DNA): TGTGCCAGCAGCCAAGAGTTGACTAGCGGGGGCTACAATGAGCAGTTCTTC.

This clonotype was detected a few times. The chain has TRBV20-1 and TRBJ1-6, with 8 bases aligning to TRBD1. The germline CDR1 and CDR2 sequences are DFQATT and SNEGSKA (reference sequence). CDR3 length: 15 residues. V lost 0 bases to trimming and J lost 8 bases; unmatched junction nucleotides: 6. This CDR3 reads CSARDGAGGDSPLHF. The CDR3 DNA reads TGCAGTGCTAGAGATGGGGCAGGGGGCGATTCACCCCTCCACTTT.

At least ten counts were recorded for this clonotype. The CDR3 nucleotides read TGTGCCAGCACGGGGGATGAGCAGTTCTTC. Translating gives CASTGDEQFF. The chain combines TRBV6-6 with TRBJ2-1; D perhaps matches TRBD2 (6 bases). Germline V gene sequence: CDR1 MNHNY, CDR2 SVGAGI (reference sequence). The V and J ends lost 7 bases and 8 bases respectively, with 6 bases between them. The CDR3 consists of 10 residues.

In its sample, this clonotype was seen many times. The CDR3 loop reads CASSPTRGEDTQYF. CDR3 coding DNA: TGCGCCAGCAGCCCGACTAGGGGTGAAGATACGCAGTATTTT. The rearrangement joins TRBV4-1 to TRBJ2-3; a weak D match, TRBD2 (6 bases). The germline CDR1 and CDR2 sequences are MGHRA and YSYEKL. Deletions cut 4 bases from V and 5 bases from J, with 13 bases between. CDR3 size: 14 residues.

This clonotype was picked up many times. CDR3 in amino acids: CSAPDSGGADTQYF. CDR3 coding DNA: TGCAGTGCTCCAGATAGCGGGGGAGCAGATACGCAGTATTTT. This chain uses TRBV20-1 with TRBJ2-3; 9 positions agree with TRBD2. J gave up 4 bases and V 5 bases, and 7 bases lay outside the gene matches. Germline values: CDR1 DFQATT, CDR2 SNEGSKA (reference sequence). The CDR3 contains 14 residues.

In its sample, this clonotype was seen many times. This rearrangement joins TRBV15 to TRBJ1-2; no clear D gene. The CDR3 is 16 residues long. V lost 6 bases and J lost 4, with 21 bases in between. Germline-derived CDR1 and CDR2 are LNHNV and YYDKDF (reference sequence). The CDR3 DNA follows: TGTGCCACCAGTCCCACCCTAGCACGAGATCTCTATGGCTACACCTTC. Translated: CATSPTLARDLYGYTF.

The chain is built from TRBV7-9 and TRBJ1-1; D gene ambiguous. The length of the CDR3 is 13 residues. Deletions cut 8 bases from V and 5 bases from J, with 15 bases between. Looked up from germline, CDR1 is SEHNR and CDR2 is FQNEAQ (reference sequence). The CDR3 DNA reads as TGTGCCAGCCCGGAGGTGGGGAGAACTGAAGCTTTCTTT. Translating gives CASPEVGRTEAFF.

The rearrangement uses TRBV15 and TRBJ1-2; 8 nucleotides agree with TRBD1. From germline, CDR1 is LNHNV and CDR2 YYDKDF (reference sequence). This CDR3 has 18 amino acids. The V gene end was trimmed by 1 base and the J gene end by 5 bases; junction bases not matched to a gene: 15. The CDR3 DNA sequence: TGTGCCACCAGCAGAGGCGTAGGCCAGGGGGCTTTCGGATATGGCTACACCTTC. It specifies CATSRGVGQGAFGYGYTF.

This clonotype was observed many times. This chain connects TRBV7-9 to TRBJ1-5; D is unresolved. From germline, CDR1 is SEHNR and CDR2 FQNEAQ (reference sequence). The CDR3 has 12 amino acids. V was pared by 5 bases and J by 2 bases, with 4 bases between. The CDR3 coding sequence is TGTGCCAGCAGCCGGGGCAATCAGCCCCAGCATTTT. Its translation: CASSRGNQPQHF. Full variable domain (outside the CDR3, taken from reference TRBV7-9 and TRBJ1-5): DTGVSQNPRHKITKRGQNVTFRCDPISEHNRLYWYRQTLGQGPEFLTYFQNEAQLEKSRLLSDRFSAERPKGSFSTLEIQRTEQGDSAMYLCASSRGNQPQHFGDGTRLSIL.

This clonotype was recorded at least ten times. V gene TRBV4-1 combines with J gene TRBJ2-5; possible D gene TRBD1, 6 bases. CDR1 and CDR2 (germline): MGHRA, YSYEKL. Trimming removed 6 bases at V and 5 bases at J, with 16 bases between. The CDR3 spans 14 residues. CDR3 sequence (DNA): TGCGCCAGCAGTCTCCCAGGGGCCGGTGAGACCCAGTACTTC. As protein: CASSLPGAGETQYF.

This clonotype was picked up a small number of times. The chain carries TRBV6-6 and TRBJ2-4, with D maybe TRBD2 (6 bases). Per germline, CDR1 MNHNY and CDR2 SVGAGI (reference sequence). The CDR3 is 15 amino acids. Trimming stripped 4 bases from V and 6 bases from J, with 16 bases between. The CDR3 spells CASSSGGGRPNIQYF. The CDR3 DNA is TGTGCCAGCAGTTCGGGCGGAGGGCGGCCAAACATTCAGTACTTC.

The chain recombines TRBV4-1 with TRBJ2-5; 13 nucleotides align to TRBD2. There are 21 residues in the CDR3. With 0 bases clipped from V and 0 bases from J, the junction kept 13 bases outside the gene matches. Germline V gene sequence: CDR1 MGHRA, CDR2 YSYEKL. CDR3 residues: CASSQDHLGLAGEGYQETQYF. Here the CDR3 DNA reads TGCGCCAGCAGCCAAGATCATTTAGGACTAGCGGGGGAAGGGTACCAAGAGACCCAGTACTTC.

This clonotype has a count of ten or more. In nucleotides, the CDR3 is TGTGCCAGCAGTGCGATTCCGGGAGGTGAGCAGTTCTTC. Translating it yields CASSAIPGGEQFF. The V gene is TRBV2, the J gene TRBJ2-1; TRBD2 matches at 7 bases. Trimming took 4 bases from V and 9 from J; bases not matched to a gene: 6. Per germline, CDR1 SNHLY and CDR2 FYNNEI. The CDR3 runs to 13 residues.

Written as DNA, the CDR3 is TGTGCCAGCAGCACGACTTCGACAGGGGGGTATGGCTACACCTTC. Translating it yields CASSTTSTGGYGYTF. The chain couples TRBV6-5 to TRBJ1-2; 9 bases line up with TRBD1. After removal of 6 bases from V and 5 bases from J, the junction contained 10 bases not matched to a gene. This CDR3 is built from 15 residues. Per germline, CDR1 MNHEY and CDR2 SVGAGI.

This clonotype came up many times. The rearrangement links TRBV7-9 to TRBJ2-2; TRBD1 matches at 7 bases. Germline lookup yields CDR1 SEHNR and CDR2 FQNEAQ (reference sequence). This CDR3 spans 13 amino acids. Trimming took 4 bases from V and 7 from J; bases not matched to a gene: 3. CDR3 bases: TGTGCCAGCAGCTCCACAGGGGACGGGGAGCTGTTTTTT. It codes for CASSSTGDGELFF. The complete variable domain, with remaining parts taken from reference TRBV7-9 and TRBJ2-2, reads DTGVSQNPRHKITKRGQNVTFRCDPISEHNRLYWYRQTLGQGPEFLTYFQNEAQLEKSRLLSDRFSAERPKGSFSTLEIQRTEQGDSAMYLCASSSTGDGELFFGEGSRLTVL.

The table lists this clonotype with many counts. The chain couples TRBV2 to TRBJ2-3; D gene uncertain. Trimming left V 2 bases short and J 1 base short, with 7 bases between. Germline loops: CDR1 SNHLY, CDR2 FYNNEI. The CDR3 length is 14 residues. The CDR3 sequence: CASSENWGTDTQYF. CDR3 in DNA: TGTGCCAGCAGTGAAAATTGGGGCACAGATACGCAGTATTTT.

The sample holds a few counts of this clonotype. The chain recombines TRBV4-3 with TRBJ1-4, with TRBD1 as a possible D gene (5 bases). This CDR3 region has 15 residues. Between the trimmed V and J ends, which lost 1 base and 5 bases, there was a span of 11 bases. From germline, CDR1 is LGHNA and CDR2 YSLEER. The CDR3 bases are TGCGCCAGCAGCCAAGGACAGATGTTAAATGAAAAACTGTTTTTT. Amino acid sequence: CASSQGQMLNEKLFF.